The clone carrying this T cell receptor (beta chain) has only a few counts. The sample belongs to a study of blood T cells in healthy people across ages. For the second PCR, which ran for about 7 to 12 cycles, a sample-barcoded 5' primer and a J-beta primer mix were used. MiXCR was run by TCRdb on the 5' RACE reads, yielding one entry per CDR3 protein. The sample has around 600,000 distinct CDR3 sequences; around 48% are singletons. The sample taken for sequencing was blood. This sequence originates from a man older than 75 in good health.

The CDR3 loop is CASSPQGVTDTQYF. Written as DNA, the CDR3 is TGTGCCAGCAGCCCACAGGGTGTTACAGATACGCAGTATTTT. The chain has TRBV27 and TRBJ2-3; TRBD1 might be the D (6 bases). The germline gives CDR1 MNHEY, CDR2 SMNVEV (reference sequence). The CDR3 has 14 residues. V lost 6 bases and J lost 3, with 13 bases in between.